The rows below give T cell receptor beta chains drawn from one sample of a study of T cells in Graves' hyperthyroidism and ophthalmopathy. One entry per CDR3 protein, called by TCRdb with MiXCR from the multiplex PCR reads. The sample records around 690,000 distinct CDR3 sequences, under 25% being singletons. The sequenced sample consisted of blood. Every receptor here comes from a man younger than 45 with Graves' ophthalmopathy. Both conserved end residues are trimmed from each CDR3. Each record gives: V gene, J gene, CDR3 protein.

>TRBV3-1|TRBJ2-2
ASSQAQSGRELF
>TRBV12-3/TRBV12-4|TRBJ2-1
ASSPRERPYNEQF
>TRBV20-1|TRBJ2-1
SAREEGLAGYNEQF
>TRBV28|TRBJ2-3
ASSLSGTSGPTDTQY
>TRBV28|TRBJ1-5
ASSSTARNQPQH
>TRBV6-1|TRBJ1-4
ASGRGGNEKLF
>TRBV30|TRBJ1-4
AWTTPTPFIRATNEKLF
>TRBV19|TRBJ1-3
ASSVLDSSGNTIY
>TRBV13|TRBJ2-1
ASSPSGRGLRNEQF
>TRBV6-1|TRBJ2-5
ASSWLGPTRETQY
>TRBV12-3/TRBV12-4|TRBJ1-2
ASRNRVNYGYT
>TRBV18|TRBJ2-7
ASSAKGQTYEQY
>TRBV2|TRBJ2-6
ASSERRTIINNSGANVLT
>TRBV3-1|TRBJ2-3
ASSQVGLAGEPPETDTQY
>TRBV28|TRBJ2-2
ASSLSPRTGELF
>TRBV6-1|TRBJ2-4
ASSGSPLNIQY
>TRBV11-2|TRBJ1-4
ASSPTRGSVNEKLF
>TRBV5-1|TRBJ2-3
ASSLSARDTQY
>TRBV11-2|TRBJ2-7
ASSFPSPSYEQY
>TRBV27|TRBJ2-1
ASSLSLAGDNEQF
>TRBV6-5|TRBJ1-5
ASSYSAYQPQH
>TRBV19|TRBJ2-1
ASSSSNERDYNEQF
>TRBV20-1|TRBJ1-2
SVWEDDNYGYT